Listed here are 18 T cell receptor beta chains from one sample, sequenced in a study of spatial heterogeneity in lung cancer. TCRdb re-called the 5' RACE reads with MiXCR, one entry per CDR3 protein. Here the sample spans some 44,000 distinct CDR3 sequences, roughly 13% being singletons. Stated time point: sample taken at primary tumor resection. This sample comprised PBMCs, obtained at surgery. The receptor set was obtained from a male donor with early-stage non-small cell lung cancer.

This clonotype was recorded many times. The rearrangement joins TRBV29-1 to TRBJ2-5, with no clear D. CDR1 is SQVTM and CDR2 is ANQGSEA in the germline V gene. The CDR3 covers 12 residues. Trimming cost V 5 bases and J 1 base, with 8 bases left between them. The CDR3 DNA follows: TGCAGCGTTCGCTCTGGCCAAGAGACCCAGTACTTC. It encodes CSVRSGQETQYF.

This clonotype was detected a few times. This sequence joins TRBV5-1 and TRBJ2-5; the match to TRBD2 covers 14 bases. This CDR3 spans 15 amino acids. CDR1 and CDR2 (germline): SGHRS, YFSETQ. The V segment lost 7 bases and the J segment 2 bases; nucleotides outside the gene matches: 4. CDR3 DNA sequence: TGCGCCAGCGGGCGGACTAGCGGGGGGCAAGAGACCCAGTACTTC. Amino acids: CASGRTSGGQETQYF.

This clonotype was observed a handful of times. This chain uses TRBV18 with TRBJ1-4; D possibly corresponds to TRBD1 (6 bases). The CDR3 runs to 15 residues. The V and J ends lost 5 bases and 8 bases respectively, with 18 bases between them. CDR1 KGHSH and CDR2 LQKENI come from the germline V gene. The CDR3, as DNA: TGTGCCAGCTCAAGAGGGGGAGGGTCCCTCGAAAAACTGTTTTTT. Translated: CASSRGGGSLEKLFF.

This clonotype showed up many times. The V gene is TRBV20-1, the J gene TRBJ1-1; no definite D call. Trimming stripped 6 bases from V and 0 bases from J, with 14 bases between. The germline V gene encodes CDR1 DFQATT and CDR2 SNEGSKA (reference sequence). This CDR3 spans 14 amino acids. CDR3 coding DNA: TGCAGTGCCCGACAACAACTCATGAACACTGAAGCTTTCTTT. Translation: CSARQQLMNTEAFF.

This clonotype was recorded a few times. This sequence joins TRBV7-8 and TRBJ1-2, with no clear D. CDR3 length: 14 residues. V lost 3 bases and J 4 bases, leaving 12 bases between the germline ends. Germline V gene data show CDR1 as SGHVS and CDR2 as FQNEAQ. CDR3 DNA: TGTGCCAGCAGCTTGCACAGTGGGGTCTATGGCTACACCTTC. Its translation is CASSLHSGVYGYTF.

This clonotype has a count of ten or more. The chain employs TRBV9 and TRBJ1-1, with no clear D. From germline, CDR1 is SGDLS and CDR2 YYNGEE. CDR3 length: 15 residues. Trimming removed 0 bases at V and 4 bases at J, with 13 bases between. CDR3 sequence (DNA): TGTGCCAGCAGCGTAGAGCCCTTAGGAGGCACTGAAGCTTTCTTT. It translates to CASSVEPLGGTEAFF.

This clonotype appeared many times. This sequence joins TRBV6-5 and TRBJ2-7, with D perhaps matching TRBD2 (6 bases). The germline gives CDR1 MNHEY, CDR2 SVGAGI. The CDR3 extends over 12 amino acids. The V gene lost 6 bases and the J gene lost 6 bases, with 12 bases spanning the gap. In DNA, the CDR3 is TGTGCCAGCAGGGAGGGGCCCGGCGAGCAGTACTTC. It specifies CASREGPGEQYF.

There are a few counts of this clonotype. The chain employs TRBV7-2 and TRBJ2-7; D is perhaps TRBD1 (5 bases). Germline CDR1 reads SGHTA; CDR2 reads FQGNSA. The CDR3 consists of 15 residues. Trimming removed 0 bases at V and 0 bases at J, with 9 bases between. CDR3 coding DNA: TGTGCCAGCAGCTTAGCCTCGGACAACTCCTACGAGCAGTACTTC. It specifies CASSLASDNSYEQYF.

This clonotype was picked up a small number of times. One end of the junction does not line up with germline, which may come from a read error. The V and J genes are TRBV6-1 and TRBJ1-4, with D maybe TRBD1 (6 bases). This CDR3 comprises 16 residues. Germline V gives CDR1 MNHNS, CDR2 SASEGT. The CDR3 here is CASSEGQLATNEKLFF. The CDR3, as DNA: TGTGCCAGCAGCGAAGGACAGCTTGCAACTAATGAAAAACTGTTTTTT.

The chain employs TRBV20-1 and TRBJ2-1; 12 nucleotides match TRBD2. J lost 4 bases, V lost 3 bases, and 7 bases had no gene match. The length of the CDR3 is 16 residues. CDR1 is DFQATT, CDR2 SNEGSKA, per germline (reference sequence). The CDR3 region has the DNA TGCAGTGCTAGGGACCCTAGCGGGAGGGGTTACAATGAGCAGTTCTTC. Its translation: CSARDPSGRGYNEQFF.

This rearrangement joins TRBV7-2 to TRBJ2-3; no reliable D call. CDR3 length equals 15 residues. Trimming removed 1 base from V and 1 base from J, with 9 bases in between. Germline CDR1 SGHTA, CDR2 FQGNSA. CDR3 sequence (DNA): TGTGCCAGCAGCTTAGGGGGTTACCGCACAGATACGCAGTATTTT. This sequence encodes CASSLGGYRTDTQYF.

This clonotype was counted many times. The chain uses TRBV7-9 and TRBJ2-2; D possibly corresponds to TRBD2 (5 bases). This CDR3 comprises 18 residues. Trimming stripped 0 bases from V and 2 bases from J, with 16 bases between. Germline-derived CDR1 and CDR2 are SEHNR and FQNEAQ (reference sequence). In nucleotides, the CDR3 is TGTGCCAGCAGCTTAGCGGAGCTTAGGCGGGCAAACACCGGGGAGCTGTTTTTT. Translating it yields CASSLAELRRANTGELFF.

The V and J genes are TRBV7-9 and TRBJ2-2; D uncertain. V was pared by 7 bases and J by 3 bases, with 30 bases between. CDR3 length equals 20 residues. Germline values: CDR1 SEHNR, CDR2 FQNEAQ (reference sequence). The CDR3 protein is CASNQGWNAAVDVDTGELFF. CDR3 DNA: TGTGCCAGCAACCAAGGATGGAACGCGGCTGTCGACGTCGACACCGGGGAGCTGTTTTTT.

This clonotype has just a few counts. The chain joins TRBV15 to TRBJ1-2; D not resolved. The CDR3 spans 15 residues. The germline CDR1 and CDR2 sequences are LNHNV and YYDKDF (reference sequence). V was shortened by 1 base and J by 4 bases, with 13 bases between the two germline ends. The CDR3 nucleotides are TGTGCCACCAGCAGAGGCTACAGCACCACCTATGGCTACACCTTC. Translated, it gives CATSRGYSTTYGYTF.

This clonotype was seen many times. The V gene is TRBV29-1, the J gene TRBJ2-3; maybe TRBD2 (5 bases). CDR1 and CDR2 (germline): SQVTM, ANQGSEA. V shed 7 bases and J shed 6 bases, with 17 bases lying between them. CDR3 length: 13 residues. CDR3 bases: TGCAGCGCCGGGGATAGGGTAGCCGATACGCAGTATTTT. As protein: CSAGDRVADTQYF.

This clonotype was seen more than once but under ten times. The V call is TRBV4-1, the J call TRBJ1-3; tentative D call: TRBD1 (5 bases). The ends were cut back, 0 bases at V and 7 bases at J, with 13 bases in the middle. From germline, CDR1 is MGHRA and CDR2 YSYEKL. This CDR3 is 15 amino acids long. As DNA, the CDR3 is TGCGCCAGCAGCCAAGATATGACAGTTCGGAACACCATATATTTT. Amino acid sequence: CASSQDMTVRNTIYF.

This clonotype was seen many times. This chain uses TRBV7-9 with TRBJ2-2, with unresolved D. There are 14 residues in the CDR3. In germline, CDR1 is SEHNR, CDR2 FQNEAQ (reference sequence). V lost 2 bases, J lost 3 bases, and 7 bases lay in between. The CDR3 reads CASSLPADTGELFF. In DNA form, the CDR3 reads TGTGCCAGCAGCTTACCGGCCGACACCGGGGAGCTGTTTTTT. The full variable domain, with the rest looked up from reference TRBV7-9 and TRBJ2-2, is DTGVSQNPRHKITKRGQNVTFRCDPISEHNRLYWYRQTLGQGPEFLTYFQNEAQLEKSRLLSDRFSAERPKGSFSTLEIQRTEQGDSAMYLCASSLPADTGELFFGEGSRLTVL.

In its sample, this clonotype is medium-sized (0.01 to 0.1%). V and J are TRBV7-2 and TRBJ2-5; D not certain. Germline CDR1 SGHTA, CDR2 FQGNSA. The CDR3 runs to 12 residues. V was cut by 5 bases and J by 3 bases, with 7 bases left in between. This chain's CDR3 is CASSPSKETQYF. DNA for the CDR3: TGTGCCAGCAGCCCGAGTAAAGAGACCCAGTACTTC. Together with reference TRBV7-2 and TRBJ2-5, the CDR3 gives the full variable domain: GAGVSQSPSNKVTEKGKDVELRCDPISGHTALYWYRQSLGQGLEFLIYFQGNSAPDKSGLPSDRFSAERTGGSVSTLTIQRTQQEDSAVYLCASSPSKETQYFGPGTRLLVL.